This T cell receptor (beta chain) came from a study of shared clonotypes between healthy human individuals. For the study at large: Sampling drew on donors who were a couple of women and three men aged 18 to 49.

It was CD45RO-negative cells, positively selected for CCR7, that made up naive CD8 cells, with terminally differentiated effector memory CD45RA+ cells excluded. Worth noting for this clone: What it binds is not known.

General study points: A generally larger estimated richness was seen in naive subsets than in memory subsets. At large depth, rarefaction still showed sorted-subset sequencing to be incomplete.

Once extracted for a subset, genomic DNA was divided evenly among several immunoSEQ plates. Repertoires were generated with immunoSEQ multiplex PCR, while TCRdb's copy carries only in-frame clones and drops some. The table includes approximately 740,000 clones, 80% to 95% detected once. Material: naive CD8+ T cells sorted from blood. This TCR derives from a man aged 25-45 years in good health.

The CDR3 here is CATGRGNNEQFF. In DNA, the CDR3 is TGTGCCACGGGACGGGGCAACAATGAGCAGTTCTTC. The genes are TRBV15 and TRBJ2-1; D assignment may be TRBD1 or TRBD2 (5 bases each). Trimming cost V 9 bases and J 5 bases, with 11 bases left between them. Germline loops: CDR1 LNHNV, CDR2 YYDKDF (reference sequence). The CDR3 spans 12 residues.